A single sample gave rise to the 8 T cell receptor beta chains below, sequenced in a study of blood T cells in healthy people across ages. Together with a sample-barcoded 5' primer, a J-beta primer mix was included in a second PCR lasting about 6 to 11 cycles. TCRdb analysed the 5' RACE reads with MiXCR anew, one entry per CDR3 protein. The sample shows about 640,000 distinct CDR3 sequences, roughly three fifths of them seen only once. Source material: blood. These receptors all stem from a man in his sixties in good health.

The V and J genes are TRBV20-1 and TRBJ2-1; 11 bases are shared with TRBD1. The germline V gene has CDR1 DFQATT and CDR2 SNEGSKA (reference sequence). CDR3 length equals 14 residues. Losses at the gene ends were 4 bases for V and 2 bases for J; bases not matched to a gene: 1. CDR3 region: CSAMGQGAYNEQFF. The CDR3 region has the DNA TGCAGTGCTATGGGACAGGGGGCCTACAATGAGCAGTTCTTC.

The gene calls are TRBV6-5 and TRBJ2-4; D is possibly TRBD1 or TRBD2 (6 bases each). Trimming pared 6 bases from V and 0 bases from J, leaving 15 bases between. This CDR3 is built from 16 residues. The germline V gene encodes CDR1 MNHEY and CDR2 SVGAGI. CDR3: CASSPGGLIAKNIQYF. Written as DNA, the CDR3 is TGTGCCAGCAGCCCCGGGGGCCTTATAGCCAAAAACATTCAGTACTTC.

The V gene is TRBV6-1, the J gene TRBJ2-1, with 8 bases aligning to TRBD2. The CDR3 is 16 residues long. Germline values: CDR1 MNHNS, CDR2 SASEGT. After removal of 3 bases from V and 4 bases from J, the junction contained 8 bases not matched to a gene. CDR3 nucleotides: TGTGCCAGCAGTGATGGGTCTAGCGGGCTTTACAATGAGCAGTTCTTC. This gives the protein CASSDGSSGLYNEQFF.

This clonotype was seen only a few times. This sequence may be a read error, since a much larger clone differs from it by one base. This rearrangement joins TRBV27 to TRBJ2-3; 7 bases are a match to TRBD1. From germline, CDR1 is MNHEY and CDR2 SMNVEV (reference sequence). After removal of 5 bases from V and 7 bases from J, the junction contained 9 bases not matched to a gene. The CDR3 length is 14 residues. CDR3 nucleotide sequence: TGTGCCAGCAGTGCCGACAGGGTTCGCCATACGCAGTATTTT. Its protein product is CASSADRVRHTQYF.

J is TRBJ2-3 and V is TRBV7-2, with a weak D call TRBD2 (7 bases). The V end was cut by 1 base, the J end by 6 bases, with 14 bases between. The CDR3 length is 15 residues. Germline V CDR1 and CDR2: SGHTA, FQGNSA. The CDR3 DNA reads TGTGCCAGCAGCTTAGGGGGGGGCCCCCCCGATACGCAGTATTTT. It is translated as CASSLGGGPPDTQYF.

The V call is TRBV12-3 or TRBV12-4, the J call TRBJ1-4; TRBD1 matches at 8 bases. V trimming: 6 bases; J trimming: 7 bases; junction bases outside the gene matches: 10. The CDR3 sequence is 15 residues long. Here the CDR3 reads CASSQATGGAEKLFF. Written as DNA, the CDR3 is TGTGCCAGCAGCCAGGCCACAGGGGGAGCTGAAAAACTGTTTTTT.

This clonotype was observed a handful of times. The chain combines TRBV7-9 with TRBJ1-1; no firm D call. The CDR3 is 14 residues long. Deletions cut 0 bases from V and 4 bases from J, with 9 bases between. The germline gives CDR1 SEHNR, CDR2 FQNEAQ (reference sequence). DNA for the CDR3: TGTGCCAGCAGCTTAGCGAGGGAGGGCACTGAAGCTTTCTTT. Protein: CASSLAREGTEAFF.

The chain recombines TRBV29-1 with TRBJ1-1; D is unresolved. The V end lost 7 bases, the J end lost 4 bases, and 10 bases lay between the germline ends. The CDR3 length is 11 residues. The germline CDR1 and CDR2 sequences are SQVTM and ANQGSEA. CDR3: CSALGSTEAFF. CDR3 DNA: TGCAGCGCCCTCGGGTCCACTGAAGCTTTCTTT.